These 20 T cell receptor beta chains came from one sample sequenced in a study of blood T cell repertoires in COVID-19. Profiling relied on immunoSEQ multiplex PCR, and the TCRdb table lists in-frame clones only, not all of them. The profile shows about 95,000 clones, 70% to 85% of them singletons. The sequenced material came from peripheral blood. Source of these receptors: a human donor in a cohort sampled during active COVID-19.

The rearrangement joins TRBV24-1 to TRBJ2-1; 13 bases fit TRBD2. The CDR3 covers 17 residues. Germline CDR1 reads KGHDR; CDR2 reads SFDVKD. The V segment lost 2 bases and the J segment 6 bases; nucleotides outside the gene matches: 6. The CDR3 protein is CATSDSRTSGSFNEQFF. CDR3 bases: TGTGCCACCAGTGATTCCAGGACTAGCGGGAGTTTCAATGAGCAGTTCTTC.

The chain recombines TRBV19 with TRBJ2-1, with TRBD2 matching over 10 bases. Germline assignment: CDR1 LNHDA and CDR2 SQIVND (reference sequence). Trimming took 3 bases from V and 7 from J; bases not matched to a gene: 9. The CDR3 covers 16 residues. In DNA form, the CDR3 reads TGTGCCAGTAGTATCCAGCGGGGGGGCCGAGGGAATGAGCAGTTCTTC. Protein sequence: CASSIQRGGRGNEQFF.

V gene TRBV28 combines with J gene TRBJ1-2; D perhaps matches TRBD1 (6 bases). CDR1 is MDHEN, CDR2 SYDVKM, per germline. The germline V and J ends were trimmed by 7 bases and 0 bases, with 12 bases remaining between them. The CDR3 length is 14 residues. Written as DNA, the CDR3 is TGTGCCAGCATAGGGACACTTCCTAACTATGGCTACACCTTC. It codes for CASIGTLPNYGYTF.

This clone was seen once. The chain uses TRBV5-1 and TRBJ2-7; TRBD2 might be the D (7 bases). V was cut by 2 bases and J by 3 bases, with 18 bases left in between. The CDR3 loop spans 16 amino acids. Germline V CDR1 and CDR2: SGHRS, YFSETQ. CDR3 sequence: CASSLGGGSLLYEQYF. In nucleotides, the CDR3 is TGCGCCAGCAGCTTAGGGGGGGGCTCGCTCCTCTACGAGCAGTACTTC. Variable domain in full (rest from reference TRBV5-1 and TRBJ2-7): KAGVTQTPRYLIKTRGQQVTLSCSPISGHRSVSWYQQTPGQGLQFLFEYFSETQRNKGNFPGRFSGRQFSNSRSEMNVSTLELGDSALYLCASSLGGGSLLYEQYFGPGTRLTVT.

This clone turned up a few times. This chain links TRBV6-5 with TRBJ1-2; 9 bases agree with TRBD1. The CDR3 sequence is 15 residues long. In germline, CDR1 is MNHEY, CDR2 SVGAGI. With 5 bases clipped from V and 2 bases from J, the junction kept 6 bases outside the gene matches. Written as DNA, the CDR3 is TGTGCCAGCAGTAAGACAGGGGGTGCGAACTATGGCTACACCTTC. It codes for CASSKTGGANYGYTF.

This clone is a singleton in its sample. The rearrangement links TRBV13 to TRBJ1-5; 10 positions agree with TRBD1. The CDR3 extends over 15 amino acids. The germline gives CDR1 PRHDT, CDR2 FYEKMQ (reference sequence). Trimming removed 5 bases from V and 7 bases from J; junction bases left unmatched: 8. The CDR3 is CASSPGQGIWQPQHF. Written as DNA, the CDR3 is TGTGCCAGCAGCCCGGGACAGGGGATCTGGCAGCCCCAGCATTTT.

The V gene is TRBV7-3, the J gene TRBJ2-1, with 7 positions matching TRBD1. Germline trimming cut 5 bases from V and 8 bases from J; bases unmatched to any gene: 12. Germline lookup yields CDR1 SGHTA and CDR2 FQGTGA. This CDR3 region has 15 residues. The CDR3 DNA reads TGTGCCAGCAGCGGGCTGGGACAGCCCCGGGATGAGCAGTTCTTC. This codes for CASSGLGQPRDEQFF.

V gene TRBV6-5 combines with J gene TRBJ2-1; 15 nucleotides match TRBD2. With V trimmed by 6 bases and J by 9 bases, 6 bases remained unmatched. This CDR3 spans 15 amino acids. Germline assignment: CDR1 MNHEY and CDR2 SVGAGI. In DNA form, the CDR3 reads TGTGCCAGCAGGCGGACTAGCGGGAGGGCCATTGAGCAGTTCTTC. It specifies CASRRTSGRAIEQFF.

The chain is built from TRBV6-2 or TRBV6-3 and TRBJ2-3, with 9 positions matching TRBD2. J lost 5 bases, V lost 6 bases, and 6 bases had no gene match. Looked up from germline, CDR1 is MNHEY and CDR2 is SVGEGT. This CDR3 has 14 amino acids. For the CDR3, the DNA is TGTGCCAGCAGCCTCGGACTAGCGAGAGATACGCAGTATTTT. This gives the protein CASSLGLARDTQYF.

This clone was counted once. The chain combines TRBV7-2 with TRBJ1-1, with D unclear. The CDR3 totals 13 residues. From germline, CDR1 is SGHTA and CDR2 FQGNSA. V was clipped by 2 bases and J by 1 base, with 5 bases between them. The CDR3 DNA reads TGTGCCAGCAGCTTACAGCGGAACACTGAAGCTTTCTTT. It specifies CASSLQRNTEAFF.

The chain joins TRBV6-5 to TRBJ1-2; tentative D call: TRBD1 (6 bases). The germline V gene encodes CDR1 MNHEY and CDR2 SVGAGI. The CDR3 spans 12 residues. Trimming shortened V by 5 bases and J by 8 bases, and 12 bases separated the two germline ends. The CDR3 reads CASSNDRRGYTF. In DNA form, the CDR3 reads TGTGCCAGCAGTAATGACAGGCGGGGCTACACCTTC.

The V and J genes are TRBV5-6 and TRBJ2-2, with a tentative D call TRBD1 (5 bases). From germline, CDR1 is SGHDT and CDR2 YYEEEE. V was pared by 2 bases and J by 6 bases, with 14 bases between. The CDR3 is made up of 15 amino acids. CDR3 DNA sequence: TGTGCCAGCAGCTTCGGTCAGGGAAAGGCCGGGGAGCTGTTTTTT. It codes for CASSFGQGKAGELFF.

This chain uses TRBV19 with TRBJ1-5; D unresolved. The V end was cut by 1 base, the J end by 6 bases, with 13 bases between. CDR1 is LNHDA and CDR2 is SQIVND in the germline V gene (reference sequence). This CDR3 is built from 15 residues. CDR3 nucleotides: TGTGCCAGTAGTATAGGTGGAGGAAAGGGTCAGCCCCAGCATTTT. It translates to CASSIGGGKGQPQHF.

This rearrangement joins TRBV6-5 to TRBJ2-2; TRBD2 agrees at 8 bases. CDR3 length equals 15 residues. The V gene end was trimmed by 7 bases and the J gene end by 0 bases; junction bases not matched to a gene: 4. Germline lookup yields CDR1 MNHEY and CDR2 SVGAGI. The CDR3: CASTSAGANTGELFF. DNA for the CDR3: TGTGCCAGCACTTCAGCGGGAGCGAACACCGGGGAGCTGTTTTTT.

The chain employs TRBV4-3 and TRBJ1-2, with D perhaps matching TRBD1 (5 bases). Germline CDR1 and CDR2: LGHNA and YSLEER. The V gene lost 4 bases and the J gene lost 4 bases, with 16 bases spanning the gap. The CDR3 loop spans 15 amino acids. CDR3 nucleotides: TGCGCCAGCAGCCCCCAGGAGGGGAGTATCTATGGCTACACCTTC. The encoded protein is CASSPQEGSIYGYTF.

This clone was found once. The chain joins TRBV18 to TRBJ1-6; D gene uncertain. V lost 2 bases and J lost 13, with 12 bases in between. The CDR3 has 13 amino acids. Germline CDR1 reads KGHSH; CDR2 reads LQKENI. The CDR3 region has the DNA TGTGCCAGCTCACCAGAGGGATTGGGGCCCCTCCACTTT. Its protein is CASSPEGLGPLHF.

This clone has a single count. V usage is TRBV25-1 and J usage is TRBJ1-2; 8 positions match TRBD1. The germline CDR1 and CDR2 sequences are MGHDK and SYGVNS. J was trimmed by 0 bases and V by 1 base; bases with no gene match: 7. The CDR3 loop spans 17 amino acids. The CDR3 nucleotides read TGTGCCAGCAGTGAATTGGACAGGGATCCCACTAACTATGGCTACACCTTC. Translating gives CASSELDRDPTNYGYTF.

This chain uses TRBV6-2 or TRBV6-3 with TRBJ2-7; no reliable D call. The V and J ends lost 3 bases and 3 bases respectively, with 15 bases between them. CDR3 length: 15 amino acids. Germline CDR1 reads MNHEY; CDR2 reads SVGEGT. The CDR3 is CASSYNRPNDYEQYF. CDR3 DNA: TGTGCCAGCAGTTATAACAGACCTAATGACTACGAGCAGTACTTC.

The rearrangement joins TRBV2 to TRBJ2-7, with D possibly being TRBD1 (5 bases). Germline CDR1 reads SNHLY; CDR2 reads FYNNEI. The V and J ends lost 6 bases and 2 bases respectively, with 14 bases between them. There are 14 residues in the CDR3. The CDR3 DNA sequence: TGTGCCAGCAGCCCTCAGGGTCTAGCCTACGAGCAGTACTTC. Translation gives CASSPQGLAYEQYF.

The chain has TRBV27 and TRBJ2-7; D is undetermined. The V and J ends lost 0 bases and 5 bases respectively, with 8 bases between them. Germline CDR1 and CDR2: MNHEY and SMNVEV (reference sequence). The CDR3 is 13 amino acids. CDR3: CASSLSGVHEQYF. The CDR3 DNA reads as TGTGCCAGCAGTTTATCCGGTGTCCACGAGCAGTACTTC.